Each of the 27 T cell receptor beta chains below was sequenced from the same sample in a study of T cells in women clearing cervical HPV infection (dated by TCRdb to the late 2010s). Library construction relied on the immunoSEQ multiplex PCR assay. TCRdb's version of the immuneACCESS table is confined to in-frame rearrangements and falls short of the full clone set. An unresolved V gene accounts for under half of the shortfall where checked; the remainder is of unknown origin. This specimen's table enumerates approximately 13,000 clones. 20% to 25% of the sample goes to the ten largest clones. The sequencing input was blood buffy coat. The receptors derive from a woman between 18 and 70 years old with a cervical HPV16 infection that either progressed to CIN3+ or cleared (not recorded which).

A remark on this clone: The read ends 3 residues before the CDR3 terminus; that terminus is restored from the germline J gene. The genes are TRBV7-2 and TRBJ2-3; D gene uncertain. Trimming shortened V by 3 bases and J by 3 bases, and 4 bases separated the two germline ends. CDR3 length: 12 residues. CDR1 and CDR2 from the germline V gene are SGHTA and FQGNSA. The covered CDR3 bases are TGTGCCAGCAGCTTCTTAACAGATACG. It translates to CASSFLTDT. The entire CDR3 sequence reads CASSFLTDTQYF.

This clone is deemed medium-sized by its frequency. The CDR3 goes on 3 residues after the read ends, and that part is filled in from the germline J gene. The chain couples TRBV7-9 to TRBJ1-2, with 8 bases identical to TRBD1. With 5 bases clipped from V and 3 bases from J, the junction kept 5 bases outside the gene matches. Germline V gene lookup returns CDR1 SEHNR and CDR2 FQNEAQ (reference sequence). The CDR3 is 14 amino acids. The chain's CDR3 is CASSETGVDYGYTF. CDR3 DNA, as far as it was read: TGTGCCAGCAGCGAGACAGGGGTCGACTATGGC.

About this clone itself: The missing CDR3 end, 3 residues past where the read stops, is filled in from the germline J gene. V usage is TRBV19 and J usage is TRBJ2-3, with D perhaps TRBD2 (6 bases). CDR1 and CDR2 (germline): LNHDA, SQIVND (reference sequence). Trimming left V 8 bases short and J 1 base short, with 16 bases between. The CDR3 spans 15 residues. The CDR3 here is CASRPGRGGTDTQYF. The covered CDR3 bases are TGTGCCAGTCGCCCAGGACGCGGGGGCACAGATACG.

Points on this clone: The sequence runs out 3 residues before the end of the CDR3; the remainder is reconstructed from the germline J gene. The J gene is TRBJ2-1, the V gene TRBV20-1; D may be TRBD1 (6 bases). The germline V gene encodes CDR1 DFQATT and CDR2 SNEGSKA (reference sequence). V dropped 3 bases and J dropped 4 bases, with 16 bases sitting between them. The CDR3 has 15 amino acids. CDR3 sequence: CSARPRDIGYNEQFF. The DNA read from the CDR3 is TGCAGTGCTAGGCCACGGGACATAGGGTACAATGAG.

On this clone itself: The sequenced fragment ends 3 residues before the CDR3 boundary, so the rest is inferred from the germline J gene. This rearrangement joins TRBV18 to TRBJ2-4; D is perhaps TRBD2 (7 bases). The CDR3 covers 13 residues. Germline V lookup: CDR1 KGHSH, CDR2 LQKENI. The DNA read from the CDR3 is TGTGCCAGCTATAAAACGGGGGGCTATGGT. Protein: CASYKTGGYG. The CDR3 as a whole reads CASYKTGGYGQYF.

In regard to this clone: The read terminates 3 residues ahead of where the CDR3 ends, so the germline J gene completes it. This sequence joins TRBV20-1 and TRBJ2-3; D gene unclear. The CDR3 loop spans 11 amino acids. Germline V CDR1 and CDR2: DFQATT, SNEGSKA (reference sequence). Partial CDR3 DNA: TGCAGTGCCAATAAAGTAGAGACG. It specifies CSANKVET. The full CDR3 protein is CSANKVETQYF.

This CDR3 is CASSINPGGGELFF. The part of the CDR3 DNA that was read is TGTGCCAGCAGCATCAATCCGGGTGGCGGGGAG. This rearrangement joins TRBV5-4 to TRBJ2-2; D unclear. Read coverage stops 3 residues before the CDR3 terminus; the germline J gene supplies the remainder. The CDR3 is 14 residues long. Germline CDR1 is SGHNT and CDR2 is YYREEE (reference sequence). V gave up 4 bases and J gave up 7 bases, with 14 bases separating them.

Notes on this clone: The read stops 3 residues short of the end of the CDR3; the missing end is completed from the germline J gene. The chain links TRBV2 to TRBJ2-5; D may be TRBD2 (6 bases). The V end was cut by 7 bases, the J end by 0 bases, with 9 bases between. The CDR3 spans 13 residues. From germline, CDR1 is SNHLY and CDR2 FYNNEI. The CDR3 region is CASTGLHQETQYF. Partial CDR3 DNA: TGTGCCAGCACCGGACTACACCAAGAGACC.

Regarding this clone: Sequencing ends 3 residues short of the CDR3 end; the germline J gene provides the rest. The V gene is TRBV5-1, the J gene TRBJ2-2, with D unclear. Germline V gives CDR1 SGHRS, CDR2 YFSETQ. This CDR3 is built from 14 residues. The V and J ends lost 0 bases and 8 bases respectively, with 11 bases between them. The sequenced part of the CDR3 DNA is TGCGCCAGCAGCTTGGGCAGCCCTAGGGGGGAG. Translating gives CASSLGSPRGE. The entire CDR3 reads CASSLGSPRGELFF.

A remark on this clone: Read coverage stops 3 residues before the CDR3 terminus; the germline J gene supplies the remainder. Within the sample, other DNA sequences also encode this same CDR3. V and J are TRBV6-1 and TRBJ1-1; no clear D gene. Trimming took off 4 bases at V and 7 bases at J, with 13 bases between the two ends. Germline V gene sequence: CDR1 MNHNS, CDR2 SASEGT. The CDR3 has 13 amino acids. The CDR3 loop is CASSAALKGEAFF. The CDR3 bases that were read are TGTGCCAGCAGTGCGGCCCTCAAGGGTGAA.

In the case of this clone: The read ends 3 residues shy of where the CDR3 ends; the end is completed using the germline J gene. J is TRBJ1-5 and V is TRBV6-1; D might be TRBD1 (5 bases). Germline CDR1 reads MNHNS; CDR2 reads SASEGT. This CDR3 region has 14 residues. V shed 2 bases and J shed 3 bases, with 8 bases lying between them. CDR3 sequence: CASSESGPNQPQHF. CDR3 DNA (partial): TGTGCCAGCAGTGAATCAGGGCCCAATCAGCCC.

As to this clone: The read falls 3 residues short of the CDR3 end, and the missing part is taken from the germline J gene. V and J are TRBV5-1 and TRBJ2-3; 8 nucleotides agree with TRBD1. The length of the CDR3 is 17 residues. Germline loops: CDR1 SGHRS, CDR2 YFSETQ. The CDR3 sequence: CASRGGVQGAGLETQYF. Partial CDR3 DNA: TGCGCCAGCAGGGGGGGCGTCCAGGGGGCTGGTTTGGAGACG.

Details on this clone: The read is 3 residues too short to cover the CDR3 end, so that end is filled in from the germline J gene. The chain has TRBV7-9 and TRBJ2-5; the D gene is possibly TRBD1 (5 bases). Deletions cut 1 base from V and 3 bases from J, with 12 bases between. Germline assignment: CDR1 SEHNR and CDR2 FQNEAQ (reference sequence). The CDR3 length is 15 residues. The CDR3 bases that were read are TGTGCCAGCAGCTTAGTTAGGGGCTCGGAAGAGACC. This encodes CASSLVRGSEET. The CDR3, in full, reads CASSLVRGSEETQYF.

In regard to this clone: The read stops 3 residues short of the end of the CDR3; the missing end is completed from the germline J gene. The chain has TRBV20-1 and TRBJ1-4; 7 nucleotides line up with TRBD1. The ends lost 2 bases at V and 7 bases at J; junction bases unmatched: 22. CDR1 DFQATT and CDR2 SNEGSKA come from the germline V gene (reference sequence). This CDR3 spans 19 amino acids. The part of the CDR3 DNA that was read is TGCAGTGCTAGATCGTACCGGGACAGCGGTGCCCCCAGGGGTGAAAAA. Translation gives CSARSYRDSGAPRGEK. From start to end, the CDR3 is CSARSYRDSGAPRGEKLFF.

Concerning this clone itself: The read ends 3 residues early relative to the CDR3; the germline J gene fills the gap. This chain joins TRBV2 and TRBJ2-1; the D gene is possibly TRBD1 (5 bases). CDR3 size: 15 residues. V dropped 4 bases and J dropped 5 bases, with 15 bases sitting between them. Germline V gene sequence: CDR1 SNHLY, CDR2 FYNNEI. CDR3 DNA (partial): TGTGCCAGCAGTGGGTCATACAGGAGCGACAATGAG. This sequence encodes CASSGSYRSDNE. The full CDR3 sequence reads CASSGSYRSDNEQFF.

This clone shows up as medium-sized by frequency. The read is 3 residues too short to cover the CDR3 end, so that end is filled in from the germline J gene. This chain joins TRBV6-2 or TRBV6-3 and TRBJ2-1; D gene ambiguous. CDR1 is MNHEY and CDR2 is SVGEGT in the germline V gene. The length of the CDR3 is 12 residues. V was pared by 5 bases and J by 7 bases, with 9 bases between. CDR3 in amino acids: CASSPQDNEQFF. The DNA read from the CDR3 is TGTGCCAGCAGTCCTCAGGATAATGAG.

On this clone: The observed sequence ends 3 residues before the CDR3 terminus, with the missing tail filled in from the germline J gene. The rearrangement links TRBV5-4 to TRBJ1-6; D call uncertain. Germline V gives CDR1 SGHNT, CDR2 YYREEE (reference sequence). CDR3 length: 12 residues. V was shortened by 0 bases and J by 9 bases, with 4 bases between the two germline ends. CDR3 amino acids: CASSLASSPLHF. The CDR3 DNA, read in part, is TGTGCCAGCAGCTTGGCCAGTTCACCC.

Comment on this clone: The junction departs from the called germline gene at one end, perhaps through a read error. The CDR3 end lies 3 residues beyond the end of the read and is filled in from the germline J gene. Other nucleotide sequences from this sample produce the same CDR3. This sequence joins TRBV19 and TRBJ1-3; 8 nucleotides line up with TRBD1. The CDR3 has 15 residues. The V gene's germline CDR1 is LNHDA and CDR2 SQIVND (reference sequence). CDR3 DNA, as far as it was read: TGTGCCAGTAGTACGACAGGGGAAGGAGGAAACACT. Translating it yields CASSTTGEGGNT. The full CDR3 reads CASSTTGEGGNTIYF.

This clone counts as medium-sized (0.01 to 0.1%) by frequency. The read gets to within 3 residues of the CDR3 end, and the germline J gene fills in the rest. The chain links TRBV19 to TRBJ2-3; possible D gene TRBD2, 5 bases. This CDR3 spans 16 amino acids. V was trimmed by 3 bases and J by 2 bases, leaving 15 bases between them. Germline V gives CDR1 LNHDA, CDR2 SQIVND (reference sequence). The CDR3 reads CASSIGVQLSTDTQYF. Partial CDR3 DNA: TGTGCCAGTAGTATCGGGGTTCAGCTTTCCACAGATACG.

On this clone itself: The CDR3 end is not reached by the read, which stops 3 residues before it; the germline J gene fills it in. The chain employs TRBV20-1 and TRBJ1-4, with 8 bases that match TRBD1. This CDR3 contains 12 residues. The V and J ends lost 6 bases and 7 bases, in that order; junction bases with no gene match: 4. Germline CDR1 is DFQATT and CDR2 is SNEGSKA (reference sequence). CDR3 sequence: CSAGQGGEKLFF. The sequenced CDR3 bases are TGCAGTGCCGGACAGGGAGGTGAAAAA.

Points on this clone: The CDR3 end lies 3 residues beyond the end of the read and is filled in from the germline J gene. The J gene is TRBJ1-2, the V gene TRBV5-4, with 9 bases lining up with TRBD1. This CDR3 has 15 amino acids. J was trimmed by 1 base and V by 2 bases; bases with no gene match: 3. Germline-derived CDR1 and CDR2 are SGHNT and YYREEE (reference sequence). CDR3 DNA, as far as it was read: TGTGCCAGCAGCTTCGGGACAGGGATTAACTATGGC. It specifies CASSFGTGINYG. The CDR3 in full is CASSFGTGINYGYTF.

Note on this clone: The sequenced fragment ends 3 residues before the CDR3 boundary, so the rest is inferred from the germline J gene. The rearrangement uses TRBV18 and TRBJ1-1, with 9 nucleotides matching TRBD1. CDR1 KGHSH and CDR2 LQKENI come from the germline V gene. This CDR3 region has 15 residues. CDR3 residues: CASTSAGQGLAGAFF. CDR3 DNA (partial): TGTGCCAGCACCTCCGCCGGACAGGGGCTGGCGGGA.

Turning to this clone: The read finishes 3 residues shy of the CDR3 end, and the germline J gene is used to complete it. The chain links TRBV19 to TRBJ1-2; D uncertain. CDR1 LNHDA and CDR2 SQIVND come from the germline V gene (reference sequence). The CDR3 has 14 amino acids. The CDR3: CASSPWSARNDYTF. CDR3 DNA, as far as it was read: TGTGCCAGTAGTCCCTGGTCAGCTAGGAATGAC.

Concerning this clone: Coverage ceases 3 residues before the CDR3 finishes, and the germline J gene fills in the end. V gene TRBV20-1 combines with J gene TRBJ2-1, with a possible D match to TRBD2 (9 bases). The CDR3 is 19 residues long. The V gene lost 0 bases and the J gene lost 4 bases, with 25 bases spanning the gap. In germline, CDR1 is DFQATT, CDR2 SNEGSKA (reference sequence). CDR3 DNA (partial): TGCAGTGCTAGAGAGAGGGACAGGAAGGTAGCGGGGGTATACAATGAG. Amino acids: CSARERDRKVAGVYNE. The entire CDR3 reads CSARERDRKVAGVYNEQFF.

With regard to this clone: Read coverage stops 3 residues before the CDR3 terminus; the germline J gene supplies the remainder. The chain uses TRBV19 and TRBJ1-5; D gene unclear. The CDR3 runs 15 residues. Germline values: CDR1 LNHDA, CDR2 SQIVND (reference sequence). The V and J ends lost 9 bases and 1 base respectively, with 16 bases between them. The CDR3 loop reads CASLRRGNSNQPQHF. The CDR3 DNA, read in part, is TGTGCCAGCCTCCGCCGGGGAAACAGCAATCAGCCC.

CDR3 DNA, as far as it was read: TGTGCCAGCAGCCCCCAGGGGACAGGGAATCAGCCC. This encodes CASSPQGTGNQP. The complete CDR3 sequence is CASSPQGTGNQPQHF. This sequence joins TRBV7-8 and TRBJ1-5, with TRBD1 identical over 9 bases. The sequenced fragment ends 3 residues before the CDR3 boundary, so the rest is inferred from the germline J gene. The germline CDR1 and CDR2 sequences are SGHVS and FQNEAQ. The CDR3 has 15 residues. V dropped 5 bases and J dropped 4; count of bases not matched to a gene: 6. Filled out from reference TRBV7-8 and TRBJ1-5, the complete variable domain reads GAGVSQSPRYKVAKRGQDVALRCDPISGHVSLFWYQQALGQGPEFLTYFQNEAQLDKSGLPSDRFFAERPEGSVSTLKIQRTQQEDSAVYLCASSPQGTGNQPQHFGDGTRLSIL.

Worth noting for this clone: With the read ending 3 residues before the CDR3 end, the germline J gene is used to fill in that end. The chain uses TRBV7-9 and TRBJ2-1, with TRBD1 matching over 8 bases. Losses at the gene ends were 5 bases for V and 6 bases for J; bases not matched to a gene: 9. The CDR3 consists of 15 residues. CDR1 is SEHNR, CDR2 FQNEAQ, per germline (reference sequence). This chain's CDR3 is CASSPGQGSSNEQFF. The part of the CDR3 DNA that was read is TGTGCCAGCAGCCCCGGACAGGGATCAAGCAATGAG.